Listed here are 18 T cell receptor beta chains from one sample, sequenced in a study of T cell repertoires in cytomegalovirus infection. From the reads, TCRdb called clonotypes with MiXCR, one entry per CDR3 protein. The repertoire holds about 220,000 distinct CDR3 sequences, with 38% as singletons. Their specific antigens are unknown. The sequences come from CD8+ T cells from cultured PBMCs, collected from culture after CMV antigen stimulation. These receptor sequences come from a human donor in good health (CMV status not recorded). Some clones in this sample may be carry-over from other donors' samples.

The chain couples TRBV5-4 to TRBJ2-7, with 10 nucleotides matching TRBD1. The germline gives CDR1 SGHNT, CDR2 YYREEE (reference sequence). The CDR3 spans 15 residues. V shed 2 bases and J 3 bases; nucleotides not matched to a gene: 5. CDR3 DNA sequence: TGTGCCAGCAGCTTCCCGGGACAGGGGAACTACGAGCAGTACTTC. This sequence encodes CASSFPGQGNYEQYF.

V usage is TRBV19 and J usage is TRBJ2-1; perhaps TRBD2 as D (5 bases). CDR1 and CDR2 (germline): LNHDA, SQIVND (reference sequence). This CDR3 contains 15 residues. V was trimmed by 5 bases and J by 3 bases, leaving 14 bases between them. For the CDR3, the DNA is TGTGCCAGTAGTCTCGCAGGACTCTACTACAATGAGCAGTTCTTC. Protein: CASSLAGLYYNEQFF.

J is TRBJ2-7 and V is TRBV2; 7 bases are a match to TRBD1. The length of the CDR3 is 16 residues. J was trimmed by 3 bases and V by 2 bases; bases with no gene match: 10. Germline-derived CDR1 and CDR2 are SNHLY and FYNNEI. CDR3 region: CASSELPGQMHYEQYF. DNA for the CDR3: TGTGCCAGCAGTGAACTACCGGGACAGATGCACTACGAGCAGTACTTC.

The chain has TRBV4-2 and TRBJ2-5, with 12 bases lining up with TRBD2. From germline, CDR1 is LGHNA and CDR2 YNFKEQ. V shed 4 bases and J 3 bases; nucleotides not matched to a gene: 3. This CDR3 region has 15 residues. CDR3 in DNA: TGTGCCAGCAGCCGCTGGACTAGCGGGGAAGAGACCCAGTACTTC. Its protein product is CASSRWTSGEETQYF.

The chain employs TRBV19 and TRBJ1-1; TRBD1 matches at 11 bases. The CDR3 length is 12 residues. V shed 9 bases and J 4 bases; nucleotides not matched to a gene: 1. Germline-derived CDR1 and CDR2 are LNHDA and SQIVND (reference sequence). The CDR3 sequence: CASGTGGTEAFF. CDR3 in DNA: TGTGCCAGCGGGACAGGGGGCACTGAAGCTTTCTTT.

The chain couples TRBV7-2 to TRBJ2-7; TRBD2 matches at 11 bases. Germline CDR1 and CDR2: SGHTA and FQGNSA. V trimming: 3 bases; J trimming: 3 bases; junction bases outside the gene matches: 7. The CDR3 contains 16 residues. CDR3 sequence: CASSLGLAGGFYEQYF. CDR3 nucleotides: TGTGCCAGCAGCTTGGGGTTAGCGGGGGGGTTCTACGAGCAGTACTTC.

This clonotype was observed a handful of times. DNA for the CDR3: TGTGCCAGCAGCCAAGATGAGGGGACAGGGACCTACGAGCAGTACTTC. This sequence encodes CASSQDEGTGTYEQYF. The V gene is TRBV4-2, the J gene TRBJ2-7; 9 positions match TRBD1. CDR1 is LGHNA, CDR2 YNFKEQ, per germline. The J segment lost 2 bases and the V segment lost 0 bases, leaving 5 bases of the junction unmatched. CDR3 length equals 16 residues.

This clonotype was seen a few times. CDR3 loop: CSARVGLQEETQYF. CDR3 DNA: TGCAGTGCTAGAGTGGGATTACAGGAAGAGACCCAGTACTTC. V gene TRBV20-1 combines with J gene TRBJ2-5; TRBD1 might be the D (5 bases). CDR1 and CDR2 from the germline V gene are DFQATT and SNEGSKA (reference sequence). The CDR3 contains 14 residues. V was pared by 1 base and J by 3 bases, with 12 bases between.

The chain joins TRBV4-1 to TRBJ1-1; TRBD1 might be the D (5 bases). Looked up from germline, CDR1 is MGHRA and CDR2 is YSYEKL. This CDR3 comprises 14 residues. The V end lost 6 bases, the J end lost 1 base, and 12 bases lay between the germline ends. The CDR3 nucleotides are TGCGCCAGCAGGGGGGGGACGGGGAACACTGAAGCTTTCTTT. This encodes CASRGGTGNTEAFF.

The CDR3 sequence: CASSVGTALQPQHF. The CDR3 DNA sequence: TGTGCCAGCAGTGTCGGGACAGCACTACAGCCCCAGCATTTT. V gene TRBV25-1 combines with J gene TRBJ1-5; 7 positions agree with TRBD1. The CDR3 is made up of 14 amino acids. V shed 4 bases, J shed 7 bases, and the junction held 7 bases outside the gene matches. Germline V lookup: CDR1 MGHDK, CDR2 SYGVNS.

There are a few counts of this clonotype. The J gene is TRBJ2-5, the V gene TRBV15, with D possibly matching TRBD2 (5 bases). The V and J ends lost 2 bases and 4 bases respectively, with 8 bases between them. Germline V CDR1 and CDR2: LNHNV, YYDKDF (reference sequence). The CDR3 contains 13 residues. The CDR3 reads CATSRPEGETQYF. DNA of the CDR3: TGTGCCACCAGCAGACCCGAGGGAGAGACCCAGTACTTC. The variable domain in full, completed from reference TRBV15 and TRBJ2-5, reads DAMVIQNPRYQVTQFGKPVTLSCSQTLNHNVMYWYQQKSSQAPKLLFHYYDKDFNNEADTPDNFQSRRPNTSFCFLDIRSPGLGDTAMYLCATSRPEGETQYFGPGTRLLVL.

This clonotype was counted at least ten times. The chain combines TRBV7-2 with TRBJ2-1, with no clear D. This CDR3 region has 15 residues. Germline CDR1 and CDR2: SGHTA and FQGNSA. V was pared by 6 bases and J by 2 bases, with 14 bases between. CDR3 DNA sequence: TGTGCCAGCAGAGACGCTATATCGCCCTACAATGAGCAGTTCTTC. Its translation: CASRDAISPYNEQFF.

The V call is TRBV4-3, the J call TRBJ2-7; D is possibly TRBD1 or TRBD2 (5 bases each). Trimming cost V 11 bases and J 3 bases, with 23 bases left between them. CDR3 length: 15 amino acids. From germline, CDR1 is LGHNA and CDR2 YSLEER. This CDR3 is CASSSLMTEIYEQYF. CDR3 nucleotide sequence: TGCGCCTCTAGCTCCTTAATGACAGAAATCTACGAGCAGTACTTC.

The rearrangement joins TRBV11-1 to TRBJ2-2; 9 positions match TRBD1. Germline lookup yields CDR1 SGHAT and CDR2 FQDESV (reference sequence). The CDR3 extends over 16 amino acids. With 1 base clipped from V and 2 bases from J, the junction kept 2 bases outside the gene matches. CDR3 in amino acids: CASSLGTGDNTGELFF. The CDR3 DNA sequence: TGTGCCAGCAGCTTAGGGACAGGGGATAACACCGGGGAGCTGTTTTTT.

This clonotype was counted between two and nine times. V gene TRBV6-4 combines with J gene TRBJ2-2; D gene unclear. Trimming stripped 2 bases from V and 5 bases from J, with 9 bases between. There are 14 residues in the CDR3. Looked up from germline, CDR1 is MRHNA and CDR2 is SNTAGT. The CDR3 nucleotides are TGTGCCAGCAGTGACCTGGCTTCAACCGGGGAGCTGTTTTTT. Translated: CASSDLASTGELFF.

To note about this clonotype: A read error is possible here, since a much larger clone lies one base away. V usage is TRBV7-2 and J usage is TRBJ2-7; TRBD1 agrees at 8 bases. Germline CDR1 reads SGHTA; CDR2 reads FQGNSA. This CDR3 comprises 15 residues. The DNA for the CDR3 is TGTGCCAGCAGCTTAGGGACAGGGTTGATCTACGAGGAGTACTTC. Protein product: CASSLGTGLIYEEYF. The whole variable domain, filled in from reference TRBV7-2 and TRBJ2-7, reads GAGVSQSPSNKVTEKGKDVELRCDPISGHTALYWYRQSLGQGLEFLIYFQGNSAPDKSGLPSDRFSAERTGGSVSTLTIQRTQQEDSAVYLCASSLGTGLIYEEYFGPGTRLTVT.

This clonotype turned up a few times. V is TRBV7-9 and J is TRBJ2-6, with 10 bases identical to TRBD1. The CDR3 is made up of 19 amino acids. The germline CDR1 and CDR2 sequences are SEHNR and FQNEAQ (reference sequence). The V and J ends lost 4 bases and 0 bases, in that order; junction bases with no gene match: 9. This chain's CDR3 is CASSSTGTGVPSGANVLTF. The CDR3 nucleotides are TGTGCCAGCAGCTCCACCGGGACAGGGGTGCCCTCTGGGGCCAACGTCCTGACTTTC.

This clonotype was counted a few times. The chain links TRBV12-3 or TRBV12-4 to TRBJ2-7, with no clear D. This CDR3 has 12 residues. With 2 bases removed from V and 4 bases from J, the gap between germline ends came to 6 bases. DNA for the CDR3: TGTGCCAGCAGTTTATGGGTATACGAGCAGTACTTC. Translation: CASSLWVYEQYF.